This is a list of T cell receptor beta chains from one sample in a study of control samples from healthy donors and cancer patients. Profiled with immunoSEQ multiplex PCR; TCRdb holds only in-frame clones, not every one. This table has some 410,000 clones, approximately 92% appearing once. The sequenced material came from PBMCs. These TCRs come from a man aged 40-49 years with head and neck cancer. CDR3s include the opening cysteine and the closing phenylalanine or tryptophan. The D gene is left open where the match is weak. Size is omitted from some rows. Given values are once, few, many or a class for expanded clones.

size | J | V | D | CDR3 | DNA
NA | TRBJ2-2 | TRBV6-2/TRBV6-3 | NA | CASSQRLGNTGELFF | TGTGCCAGCAGTCAGCGACTGGGGAACACCGGGGAGCTGTTTTTT
NA | TRBJ1-1 | TRBV27 | TRBD1 | CASSSHRTGPMNTEAFF | TGTGCCAGCAGTTCTCACAGGACAGGACCCATGAACACTGAAGCTTTCTTT
NA | TRBJ1-2 | TRBV28 | NA | CASSFTAGRGYTF | TGTGCCAGCAGTTTCACAGCTGGACGGGGCTACACCTTC
NA | TRBJ2-7 | TRBV19 | NA | CASSISASDPYEQYF | TGTGCCAGTAGTATCTCGGCTAGCGACCCCTACGAGCAGTACTTC
NA | TRBJ2-7 | TRBV5-6 | NA | CASSPGFASYEQYF | TGTGCCAGCAGCCCGGGGTTTGCCTCCTACGAGCAGTACTTC
few | TRBJ1-4 | TRBV19 | NA | CASSRWLSGEKLFF | TGTGCCAGTAGTAGGTGGCTAAGCGGTGAAAAACTGTTTTTT
once | TRBJ2-2 | TRBV2 | NA | CASRGTRGGELFF | TGTGCCAGCAGAGGGACCAGGGGTGGGGAGCTGTTTTTT
NA | TRBJ2-2 | TRBV19 | TRBD2 | CATEGGTRGTGELFF | TGTGCCACTGAAGGAGGGACTAGGGGTACCGGGGAGCTGTTTTTT
NA | TRBJ2-6 | TRBV29-1 | TRBD1 | CSVVSTGAQTGANVLTF | TGCAGCGTCGTTAGTACAGGGGCTCAAACTGGGGCCAACGTCCTGACTTTC
NA | TRBJ2-2 | TRBV9 | TRBD2 | CASSGSGSTGELFF | TGTGCCAGCAGCGGAAGCGGGAGTACCGGGGAGCTGTTTTTT
NA | TRBJ1-3 | TRBV2 | NA | CASSPRPHSGNTIYF | TGTGCCAGCAGTCCCCGACCTCATTCTGGAAACACCATATATTTT
NA | TRBJ1-4 | TRBV3-1/TRBV3-2 | NA | CASSPERGTGNEKLFF | TGTGCCAGCAGCCCAGAACGCGGGACGGGGAATGAAAAACTGTTTTTT
NA | TRBJ1-1 | TRBV27 | TRBD1 | CASSLSGTGNTEAFF | TGTGCCAGCAGTTTATCTGGGACAGGGAACACTGAAGCTTTCTTT
once | TRBJ2-2 | TRBV5-1 | NA | CASGEGTLVTGELFF | TGCGCCAGCGGAGAAGGGACTCTTGTAACCGGGGAGCTGTTTTTT
NA | TRBJ1-3 | TRBV23-1 | NA | CASSQSALLGNTIYF | TGCGCCAGCAGTCAATCGGCGCTCCTTGGCAACACCATATATTTT
once | TRBJ1-2 | TRBV5-1 | NA | CASSLAINYGYTF | TGCGCCAGCAGCTTGGCAATAAACTATGGCTACACCTTC
NA | TRBJ1-4 | TRBV19 | NA | CASSIEANEKLFF | TGTGCCAGTAGTATAGAGGCTAATGAAAAACTGTTTTTT
NA | TRBJ1-2 | TRBV6-5 | NA | CASSLGLSNGYTF | TGTGCCAGCAGCCTTGGCCTTTCCAATGGCTACACCTTC
NA | TRBJ2-2 | TRBV27 | TRBD1 | CASTPWAGGLTGELFF | TGTGCCAGCACCCCATGGGCAGGGGGCTTAACCGGGGAGCTGTTTTTT
NA | TRBJ2-7 | TRBV20-1 | NA | CSASISTGGSPGKQYF | TGCAGTGCTAGTATATCGACGGGTGGCTCACCCGGTAAGCAGTACTTC
NA | TRBJ1-1 | TRBV18 | NA | CASSPLGGTEAFF | TGTGCCAGCTCACCCTTGGGGGGGACTGAAGCTTTCTTT